One and the same sample provided the 14 T cell receptor beta chains below, sequenced in a study of Tregs in tolerant kidney transplant recipients. Using immunoSEQ multiplex PCR, the repertoire was profiled, and TCRdb retains in-frame clones only, with some absent. The sample has about 44,000 clones, about 95% seen once. For these receptors, no antigen is known. The source material was Tregs from blood cultured with allogeneic cells. These receptors came from a human donor in good health.

This clone was seen more than once but under ten times. The V gene is TRBV7-6, the J gene TRBJ1-5, with D perhaps matching TRBD1 (5 bases). Germline V gene sequence: CDR1 SGHVS, CDR2 FNYEAQ. The V end lost 8 bases, the J end lost 4 bases, and 12 bases lay between the germline ends. This CDR3 region has 13 residues. The DNA of the CDR3 is TGTGCCAGCGCCCTGGGGCGGAATCAGCCCCAGCATTTT. Amino acids: CASALGRNQPQHF.

This chain links TRBV6-5 with TRBJ2-2; possibly TRBD2 for D (5 bases). V was trimmed by 6 bases and J by 7 bases, leaving 6 bases between them. The CDR3 spans 11 residues. Germline CDR1 is MNHEY and CDR2 is SVGAGI. The CDR3 nucleotides read TGTGCCAGCAGGCGGGTCGGGGAGCTGTTTTTT. It translates to CASRRVGELFF.

V is TRBV5-4 and J is TRBJ1-2; 9 bases line up with TRBD1. V lost 2 bases and J lost 4; bases outside the gene matches: 12. Germline assignment: CDR1 SGHNT and CDR2 YYREEE (reference sequence). This CDR3 contains 17 residues. CDR3 amino acids: CASSFRRVTGGAYGYTF. DNA of the CDR3: TGTGCCAGCAGCTTCAGAAGAGTTACAGGGGGCGCCTATGGCTACACCTTC.

A single count supports this clone. The chain has TRBV18 and TRBJ2-2, with 14 bases identical to TRBD2. This CDR3 is built from 18 residues. V lost 0 bases to trimming and J lost 4 bases; unmatched junction nucleotides: 4. In germline, CDR1 is KGHSH, CDR2 LQKENI. CDR3 coding DNA: TGTGCCAGCTCACCACCGGGACTAGCGGGAGTAGGCACCGGGGAGCTGTTTTTT. Its protein product is CASSPPGLAGVGTGELFF.

The chain carries TRBV29-1 and TRBJ2-1, with a weak D call TRBD1 (5 bases). V lost 3 bases to trimming and J lost 14 bases, with 14 bases between them. The CDR3 extends over 11 amino acids. CDR1 SQVTM and CDR2 ANQGSEA come from the germline V gene. CDR3 region: CSVDRAGSEFF. The CDR3 DNA is TGCAGCGTTGATCGGGCAGGGTCGGAGTTCTTC.

This clone appeared a single time. V and J are TRBV4-1 and TRBJ1-2, with 10 bases fitting TRBD1. J lost 3 bases, V lost 1 base, and 5 bases had no gene match. This CDR3 has 16 amino acids. Germline loops: CDR1 MGHRA, CDR2 YSYEKL. This chain's CDR3 is CASSQAGTGADYGYTF. The CDR3 DNA follows: TGCGCCAGCAGCCAAGCCGGGACAGGGGCAGACTATGGCTACACCTTC.

The chain carries TRBV6-1 and TRBJ1-1, with a tentative D call TRBD1 (5 bases). The germline V and J ends were trimmed by 1 base and 1 base, with 7 bases remaining between them. Germline loops: CDR1 MNHNS, CDR2 SASEGT. The CDR3 extends over 14 amino acids. CDR3: CASSEGGPNTEAFF. The CDR3 bases are TGTGCCAGCAGTGAAGGGGGACCGAACACTGAAGCTTTCTTT.

The rearrangement links TRBV7-2 to TRBJ2-2; 7 nucleotides line up with TRBD1. This CDR3 is built from 15 residues. After removal of 4 bases from V and 5 bases from J, the junction contained 7 bases not matched to a gene. Germline V gene lookup returns CDR1 SGHTA and CDR2 FQGNSA. This CDR3 is CASSSRTGPTGELFF. The CDR3 DNA sequence: TGTGCCAGCAGCTCAAGGACAGGTCCAACCGGGGAGCTGTTTTTT.

This sequence joins TRBV9 and TRBJ1-1; 9 nucleotides line up with TRBD1. The CDR3 contains 15 residues. Per the germline V gene, CDR1 is SGDLS and CDR2 is YYNGEE. J was trimmed by 6 bases and V by 3 bases; bases with no gene match: 9. Here the CDR3 reads CASSAAGQGYAEAFF. In DNA form, the CDR3 reads TGTGCCAGCAGCGCTGCAGGACAGGGGTATGCTGAAGCTTTCTTT.

The chain carries TRBV9 and TRBJ2-1; 8 bases agree with TRBD2. Germline trimming cut 3 bases from V and 6 bases from J; bases unmatched to any gene: 5. The length of the CDR3 is 14 residues. Germline V CDR1 and CDR2: SGDLS, YYNGEE. The CDR3 protein is CASSASGLGNEQFF. As DNA, the CDR3 is TGTGCCAGCAGCGCCTCGGGACTAGGCAATGAGCAGTTCTTC.

In its sample, this clone was seen once. The V gene is TRBV18, the J gene TRBJ2-7, with a weak D call TRBD1 (5 bases). The CDR3 contains 13 residues. Germline V gene sequence: CDR1 KGHSH, CDR2 LQKENI. V lost 0 bases, J lost 2 bases, and 5 bases lay in between. The CDR3 loop is CASSPPTAYEQYF. As DNA, the CDR3 is TGTGCCAGCTCACCACCGACAGCCTACGAGCAGTACTTC.

The gene calls are TRBV6-1 and TRBJ1-2; 7 bases agree with TRBD1. With 0 bases clipped from V and 11 bases from J, the junction kept 12 bases outside the gene matches. This CDR3 region has 15 residues. Germline CDR1 is MNHNS and CDR2 is SASEGT. In DNA, the CDR3 is TGTGCCAGCAGTGAAGCGTACTCACAGGGGATCGGGTACACCTTC. This sequence encodes CASSEAYSQGIGYTF.

The chain has TRBV27 and TRBJ1-6, with D unclear. V was pared by 2 bases and J by 0 bases, with 11 bases between. From germline, CDR1 is MNHEY and CDR2 SMNVEV (reference sequence). The CDR3 runs to 17 residues. The CDR3 region has the DNA TGTGCCAGCAGTTTAACCGGTCTAGACTCCTATAATTCACCCCTCCACTTT. Protein: CASSLTGLDSYNSPLHF.

The J gene is TRBJ2-7, the V gene TRBV27; D is ambiguous. This CDR3 has 13 amino acids. Germline V lookup: CDR1 MNHEY, CDR2 SMNVEV (reference sequence). Between the trimmed V and J ends, which lost 4 bases and 4 bases, there was a span of 11 bases. In DNA form, the CDR3 reads TGTGCCAGCAGTTCGACATGGGCTTACGAGCAGTACTTC. It specifies CASSSTWAYEQYF.